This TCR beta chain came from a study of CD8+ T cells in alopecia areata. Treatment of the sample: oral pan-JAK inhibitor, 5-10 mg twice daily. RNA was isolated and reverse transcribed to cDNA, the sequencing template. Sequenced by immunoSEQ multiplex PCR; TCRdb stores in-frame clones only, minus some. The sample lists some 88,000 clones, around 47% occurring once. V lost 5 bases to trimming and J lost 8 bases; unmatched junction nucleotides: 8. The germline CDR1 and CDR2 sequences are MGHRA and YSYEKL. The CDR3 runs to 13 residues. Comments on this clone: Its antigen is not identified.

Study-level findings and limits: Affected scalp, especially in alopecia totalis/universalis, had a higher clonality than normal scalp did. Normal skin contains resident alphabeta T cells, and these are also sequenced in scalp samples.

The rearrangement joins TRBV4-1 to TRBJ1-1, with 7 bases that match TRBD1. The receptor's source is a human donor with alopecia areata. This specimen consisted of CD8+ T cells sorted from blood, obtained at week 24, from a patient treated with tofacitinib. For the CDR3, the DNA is TGCGCCAGCAGCTCCTCGGACAGGAGAGAAGCTTTCTTT. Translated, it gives CASSSSDRREAFF.